What follows are 15 T cell receptor beta chains derived from one specimen sequenced in a study of blood T cell repertoires in COVID-19. Profiling relied on immunoSEQ multiplex PCR, and the TCRdb table lists in-frame clones only, not all of them. The sample has 90,000 to 150,000 clones, roughly 87% seen once. Specimen: peripheral blood. Every receptor here comes from a man of 80 years or more with acute or convalescent COVID-19.

In this sample, this clone turned up a few times. The chain carries TRBV24-1 and TRBJ2-3, with 8 nucleotides matching TRBD1. This CDR3 has 15 amino acids. Germline V lookup: CDR1 KGHDR, CDR2 SFDVKD. The V gene end was trimmed by 5 bases and the J gene end by 3 bases; junction bases not matched to a gene: 6. The CDR3 bases are TGTGCCACCAGTGCAGGGGGCCTTCAGACAGATACGCAGTATTTT. It codes for CATSAGGLQTDTQYF.

The rearrangement joins TRBV4-3 to TRBJ1-2, with a possible D match to TRBD1 (5 bases). The CDR3 is 14 residues long. Germline V lookup: CDR1 LGHNA, CDR2 YSLEER. Trimming left V 4 bases short and J 4 bases short, with 13 bases between. The CDR3 loop reads CASSLLRGSYGYTF. CDR3 coding DNA: TGCGCCAGCAGCCTCCTAAGGGGTTCCTATGGCTACACCTTC.

This chain links TRBV5-4 with TRBJ1-4, with TRBD1 as a possible D gene (5 bases). Trimming took off 1 base at V and 4 bases at J, with 11 bases between the two ends. The CDR3 length is 15 residues. The V gene's germline CDR1 is SGHNT and CDR2 YYREEE (reference sequence). The CDR3 DNA is TGTGCCAGCAGCTTGAGGGCAGGGCTTAATGAAAAACTGTTTTTT. It codes for CASSLRAGLNEKLFF.

This clone was observed once. The V call is TRBV12-5, the J call TRBJ1-3, with TRBD1 matching 7 bases. V trimming: 7 bases; J trimming: 5 bases; junction bases outside the gene matches: 11. CDR1 LGHNT and CDR2 FRNRAP come from the germline V gene. This CDR3 contains 15 residues. The CDR3 protein is CASALTTGSRNTIYF. CDR3 DNA sequence: TGTGCTAGTGCCCTTACGACAGGGAGTAGAAACACCATATATTTT. The variable domain in full, with the rest retrieved from reference TRBV12-5 and TRBJ1-3, is DARVTQTPRHKVTEMGQEVTMRCQPILGHNTVFWYRQTMMQGLELLAYFRNRAPLDDSGMPKDRFSAEMPDATLATLKIQPSEPRDSAVYFCASALTTGSRNTIYFGEGSWLTVV.

This sequence joins TRBV19 and TRBJ1-5, with D possibly TRBD1 on 5 matching bases. The germline V and J ends were trimmed by 3 bases and 4 bases, with 19 bases remaining between them. The CDR3 consists of 17 residues. Germline values: CDR1 LNHDA, CDR2 SQIVND (reference sequence). The CDR3 sequence is CASSISAGTGGNQPQHF. The CDR3 DNA follows: TGTGCCAGTAGTATTTCGGCCGGGACGGGGGGTAATCAGCCCCAGCATTTT.

V usage is TRBV27 and J usage is TRBJ2-1; D uncertain. The germline gives CDR1 MNHEY, CDR2 SMNVEV (reference sequence). CDR3 size: 12 residues. V was trimmed by 10 bases and J by 4 bases, leaving 11 bases between them. The DNA of the CDR3 is TGTGCCACCGGTACCTCTTACAATGAGCAGTTCTTC. Its translation: CATGTSYNEQFF.

The chain has TRBV14 and TRBJ1-1, with a tentative D call TRBD1 (5 bases). Trimming removed 0 bases from V and 11 bases from J, with 10 bases in between. Germline assignment: CDR1 SGHDN and CDR2 FVKESK. The CDR3 loop spans 12 amino acids. In DNA form, the CDR3 reads TGTGCCAGCAGCCAAGAGGCAGGGATGGCTTTCTTT. Its translation: CASSQEAGMAFF.

V usage is TRBV5-1 and J usage is TRBJ2-3, with TRBD2 matching 14 bases. J was trimmed by 10 bases and V by 4 bases; bases with no gene match: 14. The CDR3 sequence is 17 residues long. Looked up from germline, CDR1 is SGHRS and CDR2 is YFSETQ. This CDR3 reads CASSLEPGLAGAVPQYF. The CDR3 nucleotides read TGCGCCAGCAGCCTGGAGCCGGGACTAGCGGGGGCGGTCCCGCAGTATTTT.

This chain connects TRBV5-1 to TRBJ2-1; D gene uncertain. V was shortened by 4 bases and J by 4 bases, with 18 bases between the two germline ends. The CDR3 extends over 16 amino acids. Germline V gives CDR1 SGHRS, CDR2 YFSETQ. CDR3 DNA: TGCGCCAGCAGCCCGTATGGCCTATACGGGTACAATGAGCAGTTCTTC. Amino acid sequence: CASSPYGLYGYNEQFF.

The V call is TRBV7-3, the J call TRBJ1-1; D not resolved. Germline V gene lookup returns CDR1 SGHTA and CDR2 FQGTGA. The V and J ends lost 7 bases and 4 bases respectively, with 13 bases between them. CDR3 size: 13 residues. This CDR3 is CASNAGGSTEAFF. DNA of the CDR3: TGTGCCAGCAACGCGGGAGGGTCCACTGAAGCTTTCTTT.

The rearrangement links TRBV5-1 to TRBJ1-6, with TRBD1 matching over 8 bases. The CDR3 length is 14 residues. After removal of 4 bases from V and 10 bases from J, the junction contained 7 bases not matched to a gene. CDR1 SGHRS and CDR2 YFSETQ come from the germline V gene. The CDR3 bases are TGCGCCAGCAGCCCGGACAGGGACTACTCACCCCTCCACTTT. Its translation: CASSPDRDYSPLHF.

The V call is TRBV5-1, the J call TRBJ2-1, with 9 nucleotides matching TRBD2. In germline, CDR1 is SGHRS, CDR2 YFSETQ. The CDR3 extends over 15 amino acids. The V gene end was trimmed by 4 bases and the J gene end by 13 bases; junction bases not matched to a gene: 15. The CDR3 region has the DNA TGCGCCAGCAGCCTTAGCGGGGGCCCGGCCGGCCCCCAGTTCTTC. Translation: CASSLSGGPAGPQFF.

V and J are TRBV3-1 (or the pseudogene TRBV3-2) and TRBJ2-3; TRBD2 is a possible D gene (6 bases). Trimming took off 3 bases at V and 1 base at J, with 14 bases between the two ends. Germline V CDR1 and CDR2: LGHDT, YNNKEL (reference sequence). The CDR3 is made up of 16 amino acids. CDR3 DNA: TGTGCCAGCAGCCAGATTCCTAGCGACGGCACAGATACGCAGTATTTT. Its protein is CASSQIPSDGTDTQYF.

The J gene is TRBJ2-7, the V gene TRBV6-5; tentative D call: TRBD1 (6 bases). This CDR3 region has 14 residues. V was clipped by 2 bases and J by 3 bases, with 11 bases between them. The germline V gene has CDR1 MNHEY and CDR2 SVGAGI. The CDR3 nucleotides read TGTGCCAGCAGTTACCACAGGGAAGGCTACGAGCAGTACTTC. Amino acids: CASSYHREGYEQYF.

The chain links TRBV27 to TRBJ2-1; TRBD2 agrees at 11 bases. Trimming cost V 0 bases and J 5 bases; bases outside gene matches: 3. This CDR3 has 16 residues. Looked up from germline, CDR1 is MNHEY and CDR2 is SMNVEV (reference sequence). In nucleotides, the CDR3 is TGTGCCAGCAGTTTATCCGGACTAGCGGGCAACAATGAGCAGTTCTTC. Its translation is CASSLSGLAGNNEQFF.